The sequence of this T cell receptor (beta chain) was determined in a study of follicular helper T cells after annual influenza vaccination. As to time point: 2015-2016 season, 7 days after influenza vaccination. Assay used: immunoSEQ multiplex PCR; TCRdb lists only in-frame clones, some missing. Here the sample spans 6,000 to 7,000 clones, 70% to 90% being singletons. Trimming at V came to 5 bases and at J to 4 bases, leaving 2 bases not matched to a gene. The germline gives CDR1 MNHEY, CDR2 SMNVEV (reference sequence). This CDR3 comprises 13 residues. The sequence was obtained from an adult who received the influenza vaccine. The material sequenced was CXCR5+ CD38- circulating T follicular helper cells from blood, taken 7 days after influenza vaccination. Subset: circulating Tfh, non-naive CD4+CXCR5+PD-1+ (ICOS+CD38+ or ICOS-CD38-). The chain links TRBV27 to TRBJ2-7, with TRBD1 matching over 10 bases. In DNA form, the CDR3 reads TGTGCCAGCAGTGGGGACAGGGGTTACGAGCAGTACTTC. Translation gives CASSGDRGYEQYF.